These 3 T cell receptor beta chains were all obtained from the same sample, sequenced in a study of cytomegalovirus exposure and HLA in healthy donors. PCR amplification relied on 60 Vbeta primers (plus 13 Jbeta primers). The table came from immunoSEQ multiplex PCR; TCRdb's copy has only in-frame clones and leaves some out. The sample contains about 150,000 clones, roughly 10% of which appear only once. Sequenced material: PBMCs. The source is a male donor in good health and CMV-seronegative.

The chain joins TRBV11-3 to TRBJ2-3; the match to TRBD2 covers 13 bases. The V gene's germline CDR1 is SGHNT and CDR2 YENEEA. V was clipped by 5 bases and J by 6 bases; unmatched bases: 5. The CDR3 has 15 residues. CDR3 sequence reads: CASSRGLAGVDTQYF. In DNA, the CDR3 is TGTGCCAGCAGCCGCGGACTAGCGGGAGTTGATACGCAGTATTTT.

This clone appeared a few times. The chain employs TRBV5-6 and TRBJ2-1; TRBD2 aligns across 13 bases. V shed 4 bases, J shed 7 bases, and the junction held 8 bases outside the gene matches. Germline-derived CDR1 and CDR2 are SGHDT and YYEEEE. The CDR3 spans 16 residues. The CDR3 DNA is TGTGCCAGCAGCCGAACTAGCGGGGGGGACCTAAATGAGCAGTTCTTC. It translates to CASSRTSGGDLNEQFF.

This clone was seen a few times. The genes are TRBV7-8 and TRBJ2-7; 7 positions agree with TRBD1. This CDR3 is built from 15 residues. CDR1 is SGHVS, CDR2 FQNEAQ, per germline. With 5 bases clipped from V and 0 bases from J, the junction kept 7 bases outside the gene matches. CDR3 nucleotide sequence: TGTGCCAGCAGCATAGGACAGGCCGTCTCCTACGAGCAGTACTTC. It yields the protein CASSIGQAVSYEQYF.